This TCR beta chain was recovered during a study of OX40 agonist ivuxolimab in advanced cancers. In regard to this clone: The antigen remains unidentified.

Germline V CDR1 and CDR2: SGHRS, YFSETQ. V shed 2 bases, J shed 2 bases, and the junction held 3 bases outside the gene matches. The CDR3 has 14 amino acids. Autoimmune disease history or systemic immunosuppression disqualified patients. Study conclusions and caveats: CD4+ T cells averaged fewer expanded clones than CD8+ T cells.

The protocol was immunoSEQ multiplex PCR, while the TCRdb copy is restricted to in-frame clones and leaves out a portion. Counted here are tens of thousands of clones, approximately 80% occurring once; the ten biggest clones make up more than 15%. Here the sequenced sample was CD4+ or CD8+ T cells sorted from blood, taken in a trial of the OX40 agonist ivuxolimab. The TCR was taken from an adult with an advanced solid tumor such as melanoma, head and neck, liver or kidney cancer. J is TRBJ1-1 and V is TRBV5-1; 7 bases are a match to TRBD1. CDR3 region: CASSFYRGNTEAFF. In DNA form, the CDR3 reads TGCGCCAGCAGCTTCTACAGGGGAAACACTGAAGCTTTCTTT.